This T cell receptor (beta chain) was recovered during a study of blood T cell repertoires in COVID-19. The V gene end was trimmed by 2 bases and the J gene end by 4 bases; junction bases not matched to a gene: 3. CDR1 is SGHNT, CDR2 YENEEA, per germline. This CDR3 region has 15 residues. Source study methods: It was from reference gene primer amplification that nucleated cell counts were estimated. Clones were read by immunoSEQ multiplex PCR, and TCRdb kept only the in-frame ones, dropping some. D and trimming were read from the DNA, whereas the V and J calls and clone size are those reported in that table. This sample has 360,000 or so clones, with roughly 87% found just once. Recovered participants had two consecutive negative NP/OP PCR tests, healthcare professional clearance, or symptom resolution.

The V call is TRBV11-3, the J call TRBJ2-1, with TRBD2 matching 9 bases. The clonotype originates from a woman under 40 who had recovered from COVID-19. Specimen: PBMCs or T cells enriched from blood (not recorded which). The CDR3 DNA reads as TGTGCCAGCAGCTTAACGGCGGGGGGGTACAATGAGCAGTTCTTC. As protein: CASSLTAGGYNEQFF.